This passage covers 14 T cell receptor beta chains from one sample sequenced in a study of shared clonotypes between healthy human individuals. The assay was immunoSEQ multiplex PCR, and TCRdb's table has in-frame clones only and misses some. The table includes about 1 million clones, roughly 80% detected once. The sequencing input was memory CD4+ T cells sorted from blood. Sample subset: CD45RA-negative fraction. Receptor source: a man aged 18 to 29 in good health.

The V call is TRBV11-3, the J call TRBJ2-1; D is uncertain. Trimming left V 4 bases short and J 5 bases short, with 21 bases between. Germline V gene lookup returns CDR1 SGHNT and CDR2 YENEEA. This CDR3 comprises 17 residues. The CDR3 nucleotides read TGTGCCAGCAGCTCTCCTGAGGCGGCACTTGAAGACAATGAGCAGTTCTTC. Translating it yields CASSSPEAALEDNEQFF.

The rearrangement uses TRBV4-3 and TRBJ2-7, with 11 bases fitting TRBD2. The CDR3 runs 17 residues. The J segment lost 3 bases and the V segment lost 3 bases, leaving 10 bases of the junction unmatched. CDR1 and CDR2 (germline): LGHNA, YSLEER. CDR3 protein: CASSQRITGTSGYEQYF. CDR3 sequence (DNA): TGCGCCAGCAGCCAGAGAATCACCGGGACTAGCGGCTACGAGCAGTACTTC.

This rearrangement joins TRBV5-1 to TRBJ2-7, with a possible D match to TRBD1 (6 bases). CDR1 is SGHRS, CDR2 YFSETQ, per germline. Trimming stripped 5 bases from V and 0 bases from J, with 12 bases between. This CDR3 spans 14 amino acids. For the CDR3, the DNA is TGCGCCAGCAGACGGGACACCTTCTCCTACGAGCAGTACTTC. It codes for CASRRDTFSYEQYF.

This CDR3 reads CASDTQGWFQPQHF. The CDR3 coding sequence is TGTGCCAGCGATACACAGGGTTGGTTCCAGCCCCAGCATTTT. V usage is TRBV6-1 and J usage is TRBJ1-5, with D possibly being TRBD1 (6 bases). The CDR3 contains 14 residues. Trimming took off 8 bases at V and 7 bases at J, with 18 bases between the two ends. Germline CDR1 MNHNS, CDR2 SASEGT.

V and J are TRBV10-2 and TRBJ1-3, with 7 bases matching TRBD1. The CDR3 is made up of 14 amino acids. CDR1 and CDR2 from the germline V gene are WSHSY and SAAADI. V lost 8 bases to trimming and J lost 2 bases; unmatched junction nucleotides: 6. DNA of the CDR3: TGCGCCAGCCGTCCGACAGGGACTGGAAACACCATATATTTT. Encoded protein: CASRPTGTGNTIYF.

This chain connects TRBV14 to TRBJ1-5; D gene ambiguous. Germline values: CDR1 SGHDN, CDR2 FVKESK. V lost 1 base to trimming and J lost 4 bases, with 8 bases between them. CDR3 length: 14 amino acids. The CDR3 loop is CASSQVGDNQPQHF. CDR3 in DNA: TGTGCCAGCAGCCAAGTGGGAGATAATCAGCCCCAGCATTTT.

The rearrangement uses TRBV18 and TRBJ2-2, with D possibly TRBD1 on 6 matching bases. The CDR3 loop spans 16 amino acids. Looked up from germline, CDR1 is KGHSH and CDR2 is LQKENI. V shed 0 bases and J shed 1 base, with 9 bases lying between them. This CDR3 reads CASSPPLTGNTGELFF. In nucleotides, the CDR3 is TGTGCCAGCTCACCACCGTTGACAGGGAACACCGGGGAGCTGTTTTTT.

V and J are TRBV10-3 and TRBJ2-2; 8 nucleotides match TRBD1. CDR1 is ENHRY and CDR2 is SYGVKD in the germline V gene. V lost 4 bases to trimming and J lost 4 bases; unmatched junction nucleotides: 8. The CDR3 totals 16 residues. This CDR3 is CAISGSGTGSTGELFF. The CDR3 nucleotides are TGTGCCATCAGTGGCTCCGGGACAGGTTCCACCGGGGAGCTGTTTTTT.

The V and J genes are TRBV5-4 and TRBJ2-3; the D gene could be TRBD1 or TRBD2 (5 bases each). Deletions cut 5 bases from V and 0 bases from J, with 16 bases between. This CDR3 region has 16 residues. Germline CDR1 is SGHNT and CDR2 is YYREEE (reference sequence). The DNA of the CDR3 is TGTGCCAGCAGACGGGACCTGAGGGAAAGCACAGATACGCAGTATTTT. Amino acids: CASRRDLRESTDTQYF.

The gene calls are TRBV4-3 and TRBJ2-1; 9 bases line up with TRBD1. The germline CDR1 and CDR2 sequences are LGHNA and YSLEER. The CDR3 runs 15 residues. V gave up 4 bases and J gave up 8 bases; unmatched junction bases: 9. Here the CDR3 reads CASSRGQGLGDEQFF. CDR3 in DNA: TGCGCCAGCAGCCGGGGACAGGGACTTGGGGATGAGCAGTTCTTC.

Points on this clone: Different DNA sequences within this sample yield the same CDR3. V is TRBV5-1 and J is TRBJ2-6; D gene uncertain. V shed 0 bases and J shed 0 bases, with 4 bases lying between them. The CDR3 loop spans 15 amino acids. Germline V gives CDR1 SGHRS, CDR2 YFSETQ. As DNA, the CDR3 is TGCGCCAGCAGCTTGGACATCTCTGGGGCCAACGTCCTGACTTTC. This sequence encodes CASSLDISGANVLTF.

The chain recombines TRBV4-3 with TRBJ2-3, with TRBD2 matching 8 bases. CDR1 and CDR2 (germline): LGHNA, YSLEER. V dropped 3 bases and J dropped 2; count of bases not matched to a gene: 22. This CDR3 region has 21 residues. The CDR3, as DNA: TGCGCCAGCAGCCACTACGGGGCGGGACTAGGCCAGGGTGGTTTCACAGATACGCAGTATTTT. The encoded protein is CASSHYGAGLGQGGFTDTQYF.

This clone appeared a single time. The chain carries TRBV5-4 and TRBJ2-7, with TRBD1 matching over 7 bases. The CDR3 is 13 amino acids. With 4 bases clipped from V and 4 bases from J, the junction kept 5 bases outside the gene matches. The germline gives CDR1 SGHNT, CDR2 YYREEE (reference sequence). The CDR3 nucleotides are TGTGCCAGCAGCCCGGACAGGAGATACGAGCAGTACTTC. Its protein product is CASSPDRRYEQYF.

This CDR3 is CASSLTDRVLNSPLHF. CDR3 nucleotides: TGTGCCAGCAGCTTAACGGACCGGGTATTAAATTCACCCCTCCACTTT. The chain links TRBV11-2 to TRBJ1-6; D gene ambiguous. Trimming shortened V by 2 bases and J by 7 bases, and 15 bases separated the two germline ends. The length of the CDR3 is 16 residues. Germline values: CDR1 SGHAT, CDR2 FQNNGV.